The table lists the clone carrying this T cell receptor beta chain with a few counts. Its antigen is unknown. The authors reverse transcribed all of the isolated RNA, so sequencing captured expressed TCRB transcripts. Data came from immunoSEQ multiplex PCR; TCRdb stores just in-frame clones and leaves some out. The sample carries 150,000 or so clones, under 60% recorded once. The germline gives CDR1 SEHNR, CDR2 FQNEAQ (reference sequence). V dropped 2 bases and J dropped 2; count of bases not matched to a gene: 3. This CDR3 contains 14 residues. This sample was taken from a study of beta chain features in type 1 diabetes. General study points: Patients and controls would be equally affected if PCR favored shorter templates. Cells with high TCR expression could be over-represented when cDNA is sequenced. There was a moderate but significant shortening of TCRB CDR3s in all four CD4+ subsets of Type 1 diabetes patients.

The sequenced material came from Tregs from blood. The chain combines TRBV7-9 with TRBJ2-7; 7 nucleotides line up with TRBD2. The sequence was obtained from a man younger than 30 in good health. The CDR3 DNA reads as TGTGCCAGCAGCTTAATGGCGGGGGCCTACGAGCAGTACTTC. Its protein is CASSLMAGAYEQYF.